This T cell receptor gamma chain originates from a study of γδ T cells in repeated Plasmodium falciparum infection. Study context: Malian children with intense seasonal malaria exposure were compared with matched Australian children. Over roughly 640 days, donors received four mosquito-bite P. falciparum NF54 infections.

Sequencing covered both gamma and delta TCR chains per sample. TCRdb redid clone calling on the multiplex PCR reads using CATT. The sample has approximately 26,000 gamma-chain clones; less than 3.5% are singletons. Notes on this clone: The protein TCRdb gives is from a much larger clone and does not agree with this DNA's translation at residue 6, likely a read error; the protein shown here comes from the DNA.

The specimen was gamma-delta T cells from blood. The receptor was derived from a pool of human donors (malaria-infected and uninfected, not separated).

The CDR3 here is CALWEAMGREKLF. The DNA for the CDR3 is TGTGCCTTGTGGGAGGCGATGGGAAGGGAGAAACTCTTT. The chain combines TRGV9 with TRGJ1 or TRGJ2. The J gene, not given by TCRdb, was assigned here from a germline match of the nucleotide sequence. The CDR3 length is 13 residues. Germline V lookup: CDR1 GITISATS, CDR2 ISYDGTV (reference sequence). After removal of 2 bases from V and 11 bases from J, the junction contained 12 bases not matched to a gene.